This T cell receptor beta chain was observed in a study of beta chain features in type 1 diabetes. The whole isolated RNA underwent reverse transcription, so sequencing captured expressed TCRB transcripts. Sequencing used immunoSEQ multiplex PCR; TCRdb keeps in-frame clones, though not all of them. The table shows 100,000 to 150,000 clones, with approximately 15% occurring only once. Study findings and constraints: All four CD4+ subsets from Type 1 diabetes patients carried moderately but significantly shorter TCRB CDR3s. Lower insertion and higher deletion counts appeared at VDJ junctions in type 1 diabetes patients.

Markers CD45RO/CCR7/CD25/CD127/CD95/CD27 served to sort CD4+ naive, central memory, regulatory and stem cell-like memory cells. This clone was picked up a small number of times. Its specificity is not known. Input material: central memory CD4+ T cells from blood. The clonotype was recovered from a man younger than 35 with type 1 diabetes.

CDR3 DNA sequence: TGCGCCAGCAGCGGGGACAGGGCCTATGGCTACACCTTC. Its protein product is CASSGDRAYGYTF. The genes are TRBV5-1 and TRBJ1-2, with 9 bases matching TRBD1. CDR3 length: 13 residues. Germline lookup yields CDR1 SGHRS and CDR2 YFSETQ. Trimming removed 4 bases from V and 4 bases from J; junction bases left unmatched: 2.